These 6 T cell receptor beta chains were all obtained from the same sample, sequenced in a study of blood T cell repertoires in COVID-19. Measured with immunoSEQ multiplex PCR; TCRdb has only the in-frame clones, and not every one. Of about 170,000 clones listed, 83% are singletons. The sequenced material came from peripheral blood. These receptors came from a woman at least 80 years old with acute or convalescent COVID-19.

This chain links TRBV5-4 with TRBJ2-1, with 14 positions matching TRBD2. Germline CDR1 reads SGHNT; CDR2 reads YYREEE (reference sequence). V lost 3 bases to trimming and J lost 5 bases; unmatched junction nucleotides: 1. The CDR3 has 15 amino acids. CDR3 sequence reads: CASSWGLAGDNEQFF. The CDR3 region has the DNA TGTGCCAGCAGCTGGGGACTAGCGGGAGACAATGAGCAGTTCTTC.

The J gene is TRBJ2-7, the V gene TRBV5-1; a possible D gene is TRBD1 (5 bases). Per germline, CDR1 SGHRS and CDR2 YFSETQ. The CDR3 length is 13 residues. Between the trimmed V and J ends, which lost 0 bases and 7 bases, there was a span of 11 bases. The DNA for the CDR3 is TGCGCCAGCAGCTTGGCACTCTCAGGGGAGCAGTACTTC. Its protein is CASSLALSGEQYF.

The rearrangement uses TRBV4-3 and TRBJ2-1; 8 bases are shared with TRBD2. This CDR3 is 18 amino acids long. V gave up 0 bases and J gave up 4 bases; unmatched junction bases: 11. The V gene's germline CDR1 is LGHNA and CDR2 YSLEER. The CDR3 DNA is TGCGCCAGCAGCCAAGATGACCCCAGGGGCGGGGGGTACAATGAGCAGTTCTTC. Translation: CASSQDDPRGGGYNEQFF.

Of note for this clone: This specimen includes other DNA sequences encoding the same CDR3. The chain has TRBV6-5 and TRBJ1-2, with D tentatively TRBD1 (6 bases). V was pared by 0 bases and J by 4 bases, with 6 bases between. This CDR3 comprises 13 residues. The germline CDR1 and CDR2 sequences are MNHEY and SVGAGI. Written as DNA, the CDR3 is TGTGCCAGCAGTTACTCGGACAGCTATGGCTACACCTTC. It codes for CASSYSDSYGYTF.

The chain combines TRBV7-2 with TRBJ2-1; D possibly corresponds to TRBD1 (5 bases). V was clipped by 5 bases and J by 2 bases, with 16 bases between them. Germline CDR1 SGHTA, CDR2 FQGNSA. This CDR3 is built from 16 residues. CDR3 sequence (DNA): TGTGCCAGCAGCGCCCCACAGGCTAGGGCCTACAATGAGCAGTTCTTC. Translating it yields CASSAPQARAYNEQFF. The complete variable domain, with remaining parts taken from reference TRBV7-2 and TRBJ2-1, reads GAGVSQSPSNKVTEKGKDVELRCDPISGHTALYWYRQSLGQGLEFLIYFQGNSAPDKSGLPSDRFSAERTGGSVSTLTIQRTQQEDSAVYLCASSAPQARAYNEQFFGPGTRLTVL.

The rearrangement joins TRBV19 to TRBJ1-4; 8 bases line up with TRBD1. Germline CDR1 LNHDA, CDR2 SQIVND (reference sequence). Losses at the gene ends were 9 bases for V and 8 bases for J; bases not matched to a gene: 11. The CDR3 loop spans 14 amino acids. The CDR3 is CASSPTGAEEKLFF. CDR3 bases: TGTGCCAGCAGCCCGACAGGGGCAGAAGAAAAACTGTTTTTT.